The entry below describes one T cell receptor beta chain. This clonotype was seen more than once but under ten times. The target of this receptor is not known. One base away there is no much larger clone; base qualities are not given. The sample originates from a study of T-cell memory formation after mild COVID-19 (dated by TCRdb to about 2021). Concerning the study at large: Most TCR sequence clusters were specific to one of the two donors. Longitudinal TCRalpha and TCRbeta repertoire sequencing tracked T-cell clones expanding and contracting after mild COVID-19 in a couple of donors. Two young, previously healthy adult volunteers, one female and one male, were included in the cohort.

V and J are trimmed by 4 bases and 5 bases, and the gene matches miss 9 bases of the junction. The CDR3 starts with the cysteine, ends with the phenylalanine, and has 15 residues. The retained sequence is limited to the CDR3, 45 bases, with the frame set at the first base. According to the germline V gene, CDR1 reads SGHTA and CDR2 reads FQGNSA. Ficoll-Paque density gradient centrifugation was used to isolate PBMCs. Findings and caveats that apply to the study as a whole: Contracting CD4+ clones were found mainly in CM and EM memory subsets, while CD8+ clones were enriched in EMRA. SARS-CoV-2 specificity of the second-wave clones peaking on day 37 was not confirmed. Some responding clones were found in pre-infection memory, which suggests that pre-existing cross-reactive memory T cells took part in the SARS-CoV-2 response. Only a couple of mild cases were covered in the study, and larger cohorts including severe cases with pre-infection samples were considered necessary. Clones contracting from day 15 to 85 had balanced CD4/CD8 phenotypes, while a second wave expanding from day 15 to 37 was biased towards CD4+.

The listed sequencing device is Illumina NovaSeq 6000. TCRalpha and TCRbeta cDNA libraries were built by 5'RACE with constant-segment primers, adding sample barcodes and unique molecular identifiers. RNA was extracted from every sample with Trizol reagent. Libraries were amplified in two PCR steps, with a second sample barcode and Illumina TruSeq adapters added in the second step. The libraries were sequenced on an Illumina NovaSeq using 2 x 150 bp paired-end reads. The source study handled its data this way. Demultiplexing of reads and collapsing into UMI-guided consensus sequences were performed with migec v1.2.7. Using mixcr v2.1.11, UMI consensuses were aligned to TRA and TRB V and J templates and then assembled into clonotypes. Expanded or contracted clonotypes were those called significant by both edgeR and NoisET, with noise models trained on biological replicates. For edgeR calls, the thresholds were a false discovery rate-adjusted p below 0.01 and a log2 fold-change of 1. As an exploratory analysis of dynamics, max-normalized trajectories of the 1000 most abundant clonotypes were examined by PCA with hierarchical clustering. Each responding clone was given a CD4 or CD8 phenotype based on the CD4+ and CD8+ repertoires, which had been sequenced separately. TCRdb passed the public sequencing reads through fastp at Q25 and MiXCR, retaining productive beta sequences. For every CDR3 protein sequence, its rows merge into one entry that carries the most common genes and DNA. Clone size and V and J calls follow TCRdb, not the original study. The sample has about 350,000 distinct CDR3 sequences on record, roughly 15% of them singletons. The ten largest clonotypes hold about a fifth of the sample.

The sample consisted of PBMCs or a T cell subset sorted from them (not recorded which). Recombination linked TRBV7-2 to TRBJ1-2; 8 bases in between match TRBD1. This receptor was obtained from a man between 18 and 29 years old who had mild COVID-19 (a few samples of this study predate the infection). The sample titles of this study are shuffled in the database, so cell type and time point are left out; the donor was told from shared clones. The CDR3 protein is CASSYGQGYPYGYTF. The base sequence is TGTGCCAGCAGCTACGGACAGGGCTACCCGTATGGCTACACCTTC.